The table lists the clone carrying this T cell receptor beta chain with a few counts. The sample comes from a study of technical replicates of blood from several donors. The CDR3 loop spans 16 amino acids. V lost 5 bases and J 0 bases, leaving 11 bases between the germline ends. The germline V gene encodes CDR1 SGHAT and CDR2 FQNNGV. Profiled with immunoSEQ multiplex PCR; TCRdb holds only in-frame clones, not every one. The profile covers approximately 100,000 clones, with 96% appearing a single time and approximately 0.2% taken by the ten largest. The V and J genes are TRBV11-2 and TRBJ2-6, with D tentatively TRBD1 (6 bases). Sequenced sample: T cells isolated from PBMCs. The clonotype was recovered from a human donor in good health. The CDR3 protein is CASSRTAGSGANVLTF. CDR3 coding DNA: TGTGCCAGCAGCCGGACAGCCGGCTCTGGGGCCAACGTCCTGACTTTC.